A selection of T cell receptor beta chains follows, all from one sample in a study of cytomegalovirus exposure and HLA in healthy donors. Here immunoSEQ multiplex PCR was the method, and the copy in TCRdb shows in-frame clones only, minus some. The repertoire has 120,000 to 150,000 clones, around 85% of them found once; the top ten carry just over 8.5%. The sequenced material came from PBMCs. Receptors originate from a woman aged 45-60 years in good health and CMV-seropositive. Both conserved end residues are part of each CDR3. A D gene is named only where the DNA matches it firmly. The size field is filled for only some rows; it gives once, few, many or a size class.

TRBJ2-7 | TRBV7-9 | . | TRBD1 | TGTGCCAGCAGCTTAGTCCGGGGGACAGGGGGAAGCTACGAGCAGTACTTC | CASSLVRGTGGSYEQYF
TRBJ1-1 | TRBV30 | . | . | TGTGCCTGGAGTGCCGGGATTTACACTGAAGCTTTCTTT | CAWSAGIYTEAFF
TRBJ2-2 | TRBV7-7 | . | . | TGTGCTAGCAGCCTTAGCGAGAACACCGGGGAGCTGTTTTTT | CASSLSENTGELFF
TRBJ1-2 | TRBV7-9 | . | . | TGTGCCAGCAGCTTCTGGGACACCGAATATGGCTACACCTTC | CASSFWDTEYGYTF
TRBJ1-5 | TRBV7-3 | . | . | TGTGCCAGCAGTTCCCAGGTTTCATTGGATCAGCCCCAGCATTTT | CASSSQVSLDQPQHF
TRBJ2-2 | TRBV9 | . | TRBD1 | TGTGCCAGCAGCGTAGGTTCAGGGGGCGACACCGGGGAGCTGTTTTTT | CASSVGSGGDTGELFF
TRBJ2-7 | TRBV6-6 | few | TRBD1 | TGTGCCAGCAGTTTGACAGGGTTCAACGAGCAGTACTTC | CASSLTGFNEQYF
TRBJ2-7 | TRBV27 | . | . | TGTGCCAGCAGTTTATTCGGCGGCTACGAGCAGTACTTC | CASSLFGGYEQYF
TRBJ1-3 | TRBV30 | . | . | TGTGCCTGGAATGGAGGGATCCTTCCCTCTGGAAACACCATATATTTT | CAWNGGILPSGNTIYF
TRBJ1-2 | TRBV28 | . | . | TGTGCCAGCAGCCTACAGACCCTGGGCCATGGAGGCTACACCTTC | CASSLQTLGHGGYTF
TRBJ2-1 | TRBV11-3 | . | . | TGTGCCAGCAGCTTAGGTTCCGGGAAGGGCTCCTACAATGAGCAGTTCTTC | CASSLGSGKGSYNEQFF
TRBJ2-1 | TRBV10-2 | . | . | TGCGCCAGCAGTAACCAGTGGCCCCTGTTCTTC | CASSNQWPLFF
TRBJ1-1 | TRBV4-2 | . | . | TGTGCCAGCAGCCAAGCCCGGGTGCTGAACACTGAAGCTTTCTTT | CASSQARVLNTEAFF
TRBJ2-7 | TRBV9 | . | . | TGCGCCAGCAGCGAGCCCTCGGACAGCTTAAGCTACGAGCAGTACTTC | CASSEPSDSLSYEQYF
TRBJ2-3 | TRBV19 | . | TRBD2 | TGTGCCAGTAGTACCGGACTAGATTTTCCAGATACGCAGTATTTT | CASSTGLDFPDTQYF
TRBJ1-4 | TRBV5-1 | few | . | TGCGCCAGCAGATTCGGCGGGGGGGAAAAACTGTTTTTT | CASRFGGGEKLFF
TRBJ2-7 | TRBV7-9 | . | . | TGTGCCAGCAGCTGGTTGTCAGGCTACGAGCAGTACTTC | CASSWLSGYEQYF